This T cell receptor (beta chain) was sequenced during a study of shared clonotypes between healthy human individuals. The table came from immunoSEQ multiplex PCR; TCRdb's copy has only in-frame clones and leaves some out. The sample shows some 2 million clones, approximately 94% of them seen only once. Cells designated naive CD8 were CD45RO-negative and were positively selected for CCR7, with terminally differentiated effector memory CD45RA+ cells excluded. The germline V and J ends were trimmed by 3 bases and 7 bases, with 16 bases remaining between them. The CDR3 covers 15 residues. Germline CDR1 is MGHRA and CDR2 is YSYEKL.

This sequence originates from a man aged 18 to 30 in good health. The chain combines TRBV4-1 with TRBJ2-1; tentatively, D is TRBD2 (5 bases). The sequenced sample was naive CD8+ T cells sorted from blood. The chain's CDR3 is CASSHADYPRNEQFF. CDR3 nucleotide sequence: TGCGCCAGCAGCCATGCTGACTATCCGCGGAATGAGCAGTTCTTC.